This T cell receptor (beta chain) stems from a study of T cells in Graves' hyperthyroidism and ophthalmopathy. Whole-study findings and limits: Peripheral blood also featured most of the thyroid clonotypes expanded above 0.001. Ophthalmopathy and stable hyperthyroidism were told apart by a 13 V-J model.

RNA transcripts were the template for amplifying TCR beta CDR3 regions. RT-PCR in the first round (using the HTBI primer set) targeted the TCR CDR3. TCRdb ran MiXCR on the multiplex PCR reads and lists one entry per CDR3 protein. The sample contains roughly 840,000 distinct CDR3 sequences, 35% to 40% of which appear only once. Hyperthyroidism, newly diagnosed and lasting under 2 months, affected patients aged 18 to 65. Exclusion criteria comprised uncontrolled infection, other autoimmune disease, pregnancy or lactation. The CDR3 extends over 13 amino acids. Germline V gives CDR1 SQVTM, CDR2 ANQGSEA. With V trimmed by 7 bases and J by 3 bases, 6 bases remained unmatched. This clonotype has a count of ten or more. No antigen is known for it.

The TCR sequence derives from a man younger than 35 with Graves' hyperthyroidism. Sequencing input: blood. The rearrangement uses TRBV29-1 and TRBJ2-5; 9 bases are shared with TRBD1. The CDR3 DNA follows: TGCAGCGCAACAGGGGGCCAAGAAGAGACCCAGTACTTC. This encodes CSATGGQEETQYF.